The TCR beta chain under discussion was sequenced for a study of T cell responses to AZD1222 COVID-19 vaccine. Whether given at about 4 or about 12 weeks, second doses were pooled. Study-level findings and limits: Recipients of AZD1222 seropositive at baseline numbered only 6 or 7.

A note on this clone: The antigen remains undetermined.

Data came from immunoSEQ multiplex PCR; TCRdb stores just in-frame clones and leaves some out. Of 180,000 or so clones listed, roughly 92% were seen once; the top ten hold over 1.5%. From germline, CDR1 is LNHDA and CDR2 SQIVND (reference sequence). Trimming removed 7 bases from V and 4 bases from J, with 20 bases in between. The CDR3 is made up of 16 amino acids. This chain uses TRBV19 with TRBJ1-3; no clear D gene. This sequence was found in an adult who received the AZD1222 COVID-19 vaccine. Here the sequenced sample was peripheral blood, taken 28 days after the second AZD1222 dose. CDR3 amino acids: CASTRIHSGGGNTIYF. CDR3 nucleotide sequence: TGTGCCAGTACAAGAATACATTCAGGAGGAGGAAACACCATATATTTT. Filled out from reference TRBV19 and TRBJ1-3, the complete variable domain reads DGGITQSPKYLFRKEGQNVTLSCEQNLNHDAMYWYRQDPGQGLRLIYYSQIVNDFQKGDIAEGYSVSREKKESFPLTVTSAQKNPTAFYLCASTRIHSGGGNTIYFGEGSWLTVV.